Listed below are T cell receptor beta chains from one sample, sequenced in a study of blood T cell repertoires in COVID-19. Libraries were prepared by immunoSEQ multiplex PCR; TCRdb keeps only in-frame clonotypes and omits some of them. The sample shows approximately 400,000 clones, about 87% of them seen only once. Sequenced sample: peripheral blood. These receptors all stem from a woman between 50 and 59 years old with COVID-19, enrolled during active disease. Both conserved end residues are part of each CDR3. D genes are given only for firm matches. Not every row has a clone size; where given, it reads once, few, many or a size class.

v_call	j_call	d_call	clone_size	cdr3_nt	cdr3_aa
TRBV4-2	TRBJ2-7	.	once	TGTGCCAGCAGCCACGGGGGATCCTACGAGCAGTACTTC	CASSHGGSYEQYF
TRBV10-3	TRBJ1-1	.	.	TGTGCCATCAGCGGACAGATGAACACTGAAGCTTTCTTT	CAISGQMNTEAFF
TRBV5-1	TRBJ1-4	TRBD1	few	TGCGCCAGCAGCTTAACAGGGGACCGTGAAAAACTGTTTTTT	CASSLTGDREKLFF
TRBV10-3	TRBJ1-1	.	.	TGTGCCATCAGTGAGGGACGGACGGGGACTGAAGCTTTCTTT	CAISEGRTGTEAFF
TRBV2	TRBJ2-7	.	.	TGTGCCAGTACCGCGGGCTACGAGCAGTACTTC	CASTAGYEQYF
TRBV28	TRBJ1-1	.	once	TGTGCCAGCAGGCGGGGTTGGATTTGGGAGAACACTGAAGCTTTCTTT	CASRRGWIWENTEAFF
TRBV7-9	TRBJ1-1	.	.	TGTGCCAGCAGCTTCCACAGGGAAGGGAACACTGAAGCTTTCTTT	CASSFHREGNTEAFF
TRBV6-6	TRBJ1-2	.	.	TGTGCCAGCAGTCCCTCCCGACAGCGACTAGCTAACTATGGCTACACCTTC	CASSPSRQRLANYGYTF
TRBV5-4	TRBJ2-3	TRBD2	.	TGTGCCAGCAGCTCGGGGCCTAGCGGGGGTACATCTAGCACAGATACGCAGTATTTT	CASSSGPSGGTSSTDTQYF
TRBV19	TRBJ2-7	TRBD1	.	TGTGCCAGTAGGCCATGGGACAGGGACGAGCAGTACTTC	CASRPWDRDEQYF
TRBV19	TRBJ2-7	TRBD1	.	TGTGCCAGTACTCTTGGGACAGACCACGAGCAGTACTTC	CASTLGTDHEQYF
TRBV11-2	TRBJ2-1	.	.	TGTGCCAGCAGCCTTGGGTGGGGAGGAAATGAGCAGTTCTTC	CASSLGWGGNEQFF
TRBV24-1	TRBJ2-1	.	.	TGTGCCACCAGTGATAGCCTAGGCAATGAGCAGTTCTTC	CATSDSLGNEQFF
TRBV30	TRBJ1-1	.	.	TGTGCCTGGAGTCTTCCGTCCCTGAACACTGAAGCTTTCTTT	CAWSLPSLNTEAFF
TRBV24-1	TRBJ2-3	TRBD1	.	TGTGCCACCGCCAGGGGGCGAGGCACAGATACGCAGTATTTT	CATARGRGTDTQYF
TRBV15	TRBJ1-1	.	.	TGTGCCACCAGCAGAATAGGGGGCACTGAAGCTTTCTTT	CATSRIGGTEAFF
TRBV12-5	TRBJ1-5	.	.	TGTGCTAGTGGTTTTCGGGGGGATCAGCCCCAGCATTTT	CASGFRGDQPQHF
TRBV29-1	TRBJ1-2	.	.	TGCAGCGTAACCCCCAGGGGTCCCCTTGATGGCTACACCTTC	CSVTPRGPLDGYTF
TRBV5-4	TRBJ2-2	TRBD2	.	TGTGCCAGCAGCCCTCGGCTAGCGGGGGACACCGGGGAGCTGTTTTTT	CASSPRLAGDTGELFF
TRBV9	TRBJ2-7	.	.	TGTGCCAGCAGCGGACAGAGCTCCTACGAGCAGTACTTC	CASSGQSSYEQYF